Listed here are 19 T cell receptor beta chains from one sample, sequenced in a study of CD8+CD57+ T cells in acquired aplastic anemia. Before being chosen for sequencing, patients had shown CD8+CD57+ cell expansion by flow cytometry. Investigators profiled TCR beta VDJ and CDR3 from genomic DNA template. TCRdb analysed the reads with MiXCR anew, one entry per CDR3 protein. The repertoire holds some 200,000 distinct CDR3 sequences, with around 49% as singletons. Material: sorted CD4+, CD8+, or CD8+CD57+ T cells (not recorded which) from PBMCs. Receptor source: a human donor with aplastic anemia.

In this sample, this clonotype turned up many times. The V gene is TRBV28, the J gene TRBJ2-5; no firm D call. From germline, CDR1 is MDHEN and CDR2 SYDVKM. V lost 2 bases and J lost 4, with 17 bases in between. CDR3 length equals 16 residues. The CDR3 sequence: CASSLGAAGGGETQYF. The CDR3 DNA follows: TGTGCCAGCAGTTTAGGCGCGGCAGGCGGCGGAGAGACCCAGTACTTC.

This chain uses TRBV29-1 with TRBJ2-2, with TRBD1 as a possible D gene (6 bases). Germline loops: CDR1 SQVTM, CDR2 ANQGSEA. The CDR3 is 15 amino acids. The CDR3 loop is CSARAGGLRTGELFF. CDR3 DNA sequence: TGCAGTGCTAGAGCTGGGGGCCTGAGAACCGGGGAGCTGTTTTTT.

This clonotype was seen at least ten times. The chain employs TRBV28 and TRBJ1-6; D call uncertain. CDR1 is MDHEN, CDR2 SYDVKM, per germline. Trimming removed 2 bases at V and 6 bases at J, with 8 bases between. The CDR3 length is 14 residues. The CDR3 reads CASSLPALNSPLHF. DNA of the CDR3: TGTGCCAGCAGTTTACCCGCTCTTAATTCACCCCTCCACTTT.

The chain is built from TRBV7-9 and TRBJ2-1; D unresolved. Trimming cost V 2 bases and J 10 bases, with 15 bases left between them. From germline, CDR1 is SEHNR and CDR2 FQNEAQ (reference sequence). The CDR3 length is 14 residues. The CDR3 region is CASSLIAGLTEQFF. The CDR3, as DNA: TGTGCCAGCAGCTTAATCGCTGGGTTGACGGAGCAGTTCTTC.

The chain is built from TRBV15 and TRBJ1-5; D possibly corresponds to TRBD1 (5 bases). Germline assignment: CDR1 LNHNV and CDR2 YYDKDF (reference sequence). Between the trimmed V and J ends, which lost 1 base and 3 bases, there was a span of 16 bases. This CDR3 spans 17 amino acids. The DNA for the CDR3 is TGTGCCACCAGCAGAGCGGACATCCACAGGATCAATCAGCCCCAGCATTTT. As protein: CATSRADIHRINQPQHF.

Written as DNA, the CDR3 is TGCAGCGCTGGGGAGAGGTTCGATGGCTACACCTTC. This encodes CSAGERFDGYTF. J is TRBJ1-2 and V is TRBV29-1; the D is unclear. V was shortened by 7 bases and J by 6 bases, with 15 bases between the two germline ends. The CDR3 runs to 12 residues. Germline V gene data show CDR1 as SQVTM and CDR2 as ANQGSEA.

This clonotype showed up just a few times. One base away lies a much larger clone, so this may be a sequencing read error. The chain couples TRBV15 to TRBJ2-1, with D perhaps matching TRBD1 (6 bases). The CDR3 covers 16 residues. V was cut by 5 bases and J by 5 bases, with 19 bases left in between. In germline, CDR1 is LNHNV, CDR2 YYDKDF (reference sequence). DNA for the CDR3: TGTGCCACCAGCTCAAACCGGGACACCTTAGACAATGAGCAGTTCTTC. Encoded protein: CATSSNRDTLDNEQFF.

The chain uses TRBV7-8 and TRBJ2-7, with 9 bases that match TRBD2. This CDR3 is 14 amino acids long. Germline CDR1 reads SGHVS; CDR2 reads FQNEAQ. V was clipped by 0 bases and J by 6 bases; unmatched bases: 3. The CDR3: CASSLAAGGSEQYF. In DNA, the CDR3 is TGTGCCAGCAGCTTAGCTGCGGGAGGGAGCGAGCAGTACTTC.

This clonotype was found many times. J is TRBJ1-1 and V is TRBV5-6; 10 nucleotides align to TRBD1. The CDR3 loop spans 16 amino acids. V lost 6 bases, J lost 0 bases, and 8 bases stayed unmatched. CDR1 is SGHDT and CDR2 is YYEEEE in the germline V gene. The DNA of the CDR3 is TGTGCCAGCATTAGGGACAGGGGCTTCATGAACACTGAAGCTTTCTTT. Amino acids: CASIRDRGFMNTEAFF.

The chain couples TRBV25-1 to TRBJ2-3, with a tentative D call TRBD1 (6 bases). The CDR3 is 14 residues long. CDR1 and CDR2 (germline): MGHDK, SYGVNS. V gave up 6 bases and J gave up 1 base, with 11 bases separating them. The CDR3 DNA reads TGTGCCAGCAGCTTCCCAGGGGGCACAGATACGCAGTATTTT. Translating it yields CASSFPGGTDTQYF.

Of note for this clonotype: A read error is possible here, since a much larger clone lies one base away. The missing conserved phenylalanine or tryptophan at the end of this CDR3 makes a read error likely. CDR3 in amino acids: CASTMRGGDYEQYL. Here the CDR3 DNA reads TGTGCCAGCACAATGCGGGGGGGAGACTACGAGCAGTACCTC. This chain uses TRBV6-1 with TRBJ2-7; 9 bases map to TRBD2. The junction had 7 bases not matched to a gene; V was cut back by 7 bases and J by 3 bases. Germline-derived CDR1 and CDR2 are MNHNS and SASEGT. The CDR3 sequence is 14 residues long.

This clonotype has a count of ten or more. CDR3 sequence (DNA): TGCGCCAGCCGACAAACCGGACAAGAGACCCAGTACTTC. This sequence encodes CASRQTGQETQYF. The V call is TRBV10-1, the J call TRBJ2-5, with unresolved D. V lost 8 bases, J lost 2 bases, and 12 bases lay in between. The CDR3 is 13 amino acids. Per germline, CDR1 WNHNN and CDR2 SYGVQD (reference sequence).

About this clonotype: This may stem from a read error, because a much larger clone lies one nucleotide away. The chain recombines TRBV4-1 with TRBJ1-6; D remains unclear. This CDR3 is built from 16 residues. Looked up from germline, CDR1 is MGHRA and CDR2 is YSYEKL. The CDR3 sequence is CASSQGNRVINSPLRF. The CDR3 nucleotides read TGCGCCAGCAGCCAAGGAAACCGGGTTATCAATTCACCCCTCCGCTTT.

As to this clonotype: At one end, the junction sequence differs from germline, possibly due to a read error. The CDR3 protein is CASSLVGNERCF. CDR3 coding DNA: TGTGCCAGCAGCTTAGTGGGGAACGAGCGGTGCTTC. This chain connects TRBV7-2 to TRBJ2-7; tentative D call: TRBD2 (5 bases). CDR1 is SGHTA, CDR2 FQGNSA, per germline. CDR3 size: 12 residues.

In its sample, this clonotype was seen many times. The rearrangement links TRBV12-3 or TRBV12-4 to TRBJ2-3, with D uncertain. The CDR3 consists of 12 residues. V lost 3 bases and J 6 bases, leaving 7 bases between the germline ends. Here the CDR3 reads CASSFLADTQYF. CDR3 DNA sequence: TGTGCCAGCAGTTTCCTTGCGGATACGCAGTATTTT.

The chain couples TRBV2 to TRBJ2-7; tentatively, D is TRBD1 (6 bases). V lost 5 bases and J lost 3, with 14 bases in between. Germline CDR1 reads SNHLY; CDR2 reads FYNNEI. The CDR3 consists of 14 residues. This CDR3 is CASSSGTLNYEQYF. In nucleotides, the CDR3 is TGTGCCAGCAGTTCCGGGACACTGAACTACGAGCAGTACTTC. The whole variable domain, filled in from reference TRBV2 and TRBJ2-7, reads EPEVTQTPSHQVTQMGQEVILRCVPISNHLYFYWYRQILGQKVEFLVSFYNNEISEKSEIFDDQFSVERPDGSNFTLKIRSTKLEDSAMYFCASSSGTLNYEQYFGPGTRLTVT.

This chain uses TRBV29-1 with TRBJ1-2; maybe TRBD1 (5 bases). Germline lookup yields CDR1 SQVTM and CDR2 ANQGSEA. V was pared by 6 bases and J by 9 bases, with 20 bases between. The length of the CDR3 is 13 residues. The chain's CDR3 is CSVATDSAPRYTF. DNA of the CDR3: TGCAGCGTCGCCACCGACAGTGCTCCACGCTACACCTTC.

This clonotype appeared a few times. The chain carries TRBV7-8 and TRBJ2-3; no definite D call. V gave up 8 bases and J gave up 0 bases, with 9 bases separating them. The germline gives CDR1 SGHVS, CDR2 FQNEAQ. This CDR3 spans 13 amino acids. The CDR3 protein is CASGSNSTDTQYF. Here the CDR3 DNA reads TGTGCCAGCGGATCAAATAGCACAGATACGCAGTATTTT.

This clonotype was detected only a few times. The genes are TRBV28 and TRBJ2-3; the match to TRBD2 covers 13 bases. Trimming took 5 bases from V and 4 from J; bases not matched to a gene: 6. The germline gives CDR1 MDHEN, CDR2 SYDVKM. The CDR3 contains 16 residues. The CDR3 DNA reads as TGTGCCAGCAGTAAATGGACTAGCGGGGGCGCAGATACGCAGTATTTT. Translation: CASSKWTSGGADTQYF.